Here is one T cell receptor (beta chain) with its context. Antigen unknown. This CDR3 has 13 residues. The germline V and J ends were trimmed by 5 bases and 5 bases, with 12 bases remaining between them. CDR1 and CDR2 from the germline V gene are SSHAT and FNYEAQ (reference sequence). The data were obtained in a study of cytomegalovirus exposure and HLA in healthy donors. Study-wide findings and caveats: The classifier, whose performance was assessed in both the original and validation cohorts, reportedly diagnosed cytomegalovirus status with high specificity and sensitivity.

The study ran its PCR with 60 Vbeta and 13 Jbeta primers. The repertoire was sequenced with immunoSEQ multiplex PCR; TCRdb's copy has only in-frame clones and lacks some. The top ten clones hold 7.5% to 9% of a sample with 150,000 to 200,000 clones, roughly 80% of them seen once. The sample taken for sequencing was PBMCs. This rearrangement joins TRBV7-7 to TRBJ2-5; D is perhaps TRBD1 (6 bases). The sequence was collected from a male donor in good health and CMV-seropositive. CDR3 in amino acids: CASSQWDMETQYF. Written as DNA, the CDR3 is TGTGCCAGCAGCCAGTGGGACATGGAGACCCAGTACTTC.